These T cell receptor beta chains were read from a single sample in a study of T cells in Graves' hyperthyroidism and ophthalmopathy. TCRdb recomputed calls from the multiplex PCR reads with MiXCR, one row per CDR3 protein. The sample holds about 560,000 distinct CDR3 sequences, over 15% seen once. The sample was blood. The receptor source for this set is a woman between 18 and 29 years old with Graves' hyperthyroidism. CDR3s include the opening cysteine and the closing phenylalanine or tryptophan. D genes are given only for firm matches. Where a row states a size, it is once, few, many or the class of an expanded clone; other rows omit it.

TRBV19	few	TRBJ1-4	NA	TGTGCCAGTAGTCCGGACCGCGTATCTAATGAAAAACTGTTTTTT	CASSPDRVSNEKLFF
TRBV24-1	few	TRBJ2-1	TRBD2	TGTGCCACCAGTGATTTGAGCGGGGGGGTCTACAATGAGCAGTTCTTC	CATSDLSGGVYNEQFF
TRBV7-9	many	TRBJ1-1	TRBD1	TGTGCCAGCAGCGGTCACGGGACAGCAGGCACTGAAGCTTTCTTT	CASSGHGTAGTEAFF
TRBV7-2	many	TRBJ1-4	NA	TGTGCCAGCAGCCCTCGGCCCGGGGGTAATGAAAAACTGTTTTTT	CASSPRPGGNEKLFF
TRBV11-3	NA	TRBJ2-1	TRBD1	TGTGCCAGCAGCTACGGGGACAGTCACTACAATGAGCAGTTCTTC	CASSYGDSHYNEQFF
TRBV6-5	many	TRBJ2-1	NA	TGTGCCAGCAGTTACCGCGGGGACGGATACAATGAGCAGTTCTTC	CASSYRGDGYNEQFF
TRBV6-2/TRBV6-3	NA	TRBJ1-5	NA	TGTGCCAGCAGTACACAAGGACAGTATAGCAATCAGCCCCAGCATTTT	CASSTQGQYSNQPQHF
TRBV7-3	many	TRBJ2-5	NA	TGTGCCAGCAGTCGCGGTGATCGGGAGACCCAGTACTTC	CASSRGDRETQYF
TRBV20-1	NA	TRBJ2-1	NA	TGCAGTGCCAACTACTACAATGAGCAGTTCTTC	CSANYYNEQFF
TRBV4-2	few	TRBJ2-3	NA	TGTGCCAGCAGCCAAACGGCAGGGGGGCCTTGGGCGACAGATACGCAGTATTTT	CASSQTAGGPWATDTQYF
TRBV15	NA	TRBJ2-5	TRBD2	TGTGCCAGCAATTGGGGGGGCCAAGAGACCCAGTACTTC	CASNWGGQETQYF
TRBV5-1	many	TRBJ2-3	TRBD2	TGCGCCAGCAGCTCTAGCGGGGGAGTAGGCACAGATACGCAGTATTTT	CASSSSGGVGTDTQYF
TRBV28	many	TRBJ2-7	TRBD2	TGTGCCAGCAGCCCACTAGCGGGAGGATACGAGCAGTACTTC	CASSPLAGGYEQYF
TRBV30	few	TRBJ2-7	NA	TGTGCCTGGAGTGCTAGGGGGTACGAGCAGTACTTC	CAWSARGYEQYF
TRBV29-1	few	TRBJ2-5	NA	TGCAGCGTTGAAGATCGGACGGGGGAGACCCAGTACTTC	CSVEDRTGETQYF
TRBV7-9	many	TRBJ2-1	TRBD2	TGTGCCAGCAGCTCCTTAGCGGGAGGGTATTACAATGAGCAGTTCTTC	CASSSLAGGYYNEQFF
TRBV28	many	TRBJ1-2	NA	TGTGCCAGCAATAATCAGGAAGCTAACTATGGCTACACCTTC	CASNNQEANYGYTF
TRBV13	many	TRBJ1-1	NA	TGTGCCAGCAGCTGGGTGGGACATGGAACTGAAGCTTTCTTT	CASSWVGHGTEAFF
TRBV27	many	TRBJ2-5	NA	TGTGCCAGCAGTTTAAGGGAAACCCAAGAGACCCAGTACTTC	CASSLRETQETQYF
TRBV2	many	TRBJ2-2	NA	TGTGCCAGCAGCCTAACTAGTTTAAACACCGGGGAGCTGTTTTTT	CASSLTSLNTGELFF
TRBV5-1	many	TRBJ2-7	TRBD2	TGCGCCAGCAGCTTGGCGGCGGGAGAAAGTTTTTACGAGCAGTACTTC	CASSLAAGESFYEQYF
TRBV19	few	TRBJ2-3	NA	TGTGCCAGTACCCCCGTCGTGGCGTTGTTCACAGATACGCAGTATTTT	CASTPVVALFTDTQYF
TRBV20-1	NA	TRBJ2-7	TRBD2	TGCAGTGCTTCAAAGATCACTAGCGGGAGGGGCGAGCAGTACTTC	CSASKITSGRGEQYF
TRBV9	NA	TRBJ2-7	TRBD2	TGTGCCAGCAGCGCCCGGGGGGGGGCGAGCGAGCAGTACTTC	CASSARGGASEQYF
TRBV15	NA	TRBJ1-1	NA	TGTGCCACCAGCAGAGAGTATGGGGGTAACACTGAAGCTTTCTTT	CATSREYGGNTEAFF
TRBV11-2	many	TRBJ2-1	NA	TGTGCCAGCAGCTTACAGGGCAATGAGCAGTTCTTC	CASSLQGNEQFF
TRBV7-3	few	TRBJ2-1	NA	TGTGCCAGCAGCTTAGTAGTCGCGGATGAATACAATGAGCAGTTCTTC	CASSLVVADEYNEQFF
TRBV5-1	few	TRBJ2-2	NA	TGCGCCAGCAGCTTGGCGGGCTGGACCGGGGAGCTGTTTTTT	CASSLAGWTGELFF
TRBV2	many	TRBJ2-7	TRBD1	TGTGCCAGCAGTGTCGGACAGGGTCCCTACGAGCAGTACTTC	CASSVGQGPYEQYF
TRBV12-3/TRBV12-4	many	TRBJ1-1	NA	TGTGCCAGCAACAAGAGGCAGGGTCTGATAGCTTTCTTT	CASNKRQGLIAFF
TRBV30	many	TRBJ1-4	NA	TGTGCCTGGAGGTCGGGGGAAAAACTGTTTTTT	CAWRSGEKLFF
TRBV2	many	TRBJ2-3	TRBD2	TGTGCCAGCAGTGGACGGACTAGCGGGGGTTATACGCAGTATTTT	CASSGRTSGGYTQYF
TRBV27	many	TRBJ2-2	NA	TGTGCCAGCAGCGCCGGGGCCTATAGCGGGGAGCTGTTTTTT	CASSAGAYSGELFF
TRBV9	NA	TRBJ1-3	NA	TGTGCCAGCAGGAGGGGAGGGATCTCTGGAAACACCATATATTTT	CASRRGGISGNTIYF
TRBV20-1	many	TRBJ2-5	TRBD2	TGCAGTGCTCGGCGGCTAGCGGGAGACGGCCAAGAGACCCAGTACTTC	CSARRLAGDGQETQYF
TRBV9	few	TRBJ2-1	NA	TGTGCCAGCAGCGTAGAAGGGACTCCATACAATGAGCAGTTCTTC	CASSVEGTPYNEQFF
TRBV2	many	TRBJ2-7	NA	TGTGCCAGCAGTGCCAGGGCCTACGAGCAGTACTTC	CASSARAYEQYF
TRBV7-8	many	TRBJ2-1	TRBD2	TGTGCCAGCAGCTTCGGGCGGACTAGCGGGAAGAATGAGCAGTTCTTC	CASSFGRTSGKNEQFF
TRBV20-1	many	TRBJ1-4	NA	TGCAGTGCTAGAACAGGGAAGGCGGCAACTAATGAAAAACTGTTTTTT	CSARTGKAATNEKLFF
TRBV6-1	few	TRBJ2-3	NA	TGTGCCAGCAGTGTGACGTTTCCCTGGACAGATACGCAGTATTTT	CASSVTFPWTDTQYF
TRBV3-1	many	TRBJ2-1	TRBD2	TGTGCCAGCAGCAGCTTAGCGGGATACAATGAGCAGTTCTTC	CASSSLAGYNEQFF
TRBV7-2	NA	TRBJ1-6	NA	TGTGCCAGCAGCTTAACCAGAAGGGATTCACTCCTCCACTTT	CASSLTRRDSLLHF
TRBV6-1	few	TRBJ2-1	TRBD2	TGTGCCAGCAGGAGGGGACGGGGGGGGGTCAATGAGCAGTTCTTC	CASRRGRGGVNEQFF
TRBV12-3/TRBV12-4	many	TRBJ2-7	TRBD1	TGTGCCAGCAGCCCCGGGACAGCAAGCTCCTACGAGCAGTACTTC	CASSPGTASSYEQYF
TRBV12-3/TRBV12-4	NA	TRBJ1-5	NA	TGTGCCAGCGCCCCGACCCGGTCTTCCGCAGATACGCAGCATTTT	CASAPTRSSADTQHF
TRBV24-1	once	TRBJ1-2	NA	TGTGCCACCAGTGAACGGACGGCGACAGGCTACACCTTC	CATSERTATGYTF
TRBV2	many	TRBJ1-1	NA	TGTGCCAGCAGTGAAGTTGACAACACTGAAGCTTTCTTT	CASSEVDNTEAFF
TRBV19	few	TRBJ1-1	TRBD1	TGTGCCAGTAGCATGGGGACAGGGGTCAAGGCTTTCTTT	CASSMGTGVKAFF
TRBV12-3/TRBV12-4	NA	TRBJ1-5	TRBD1	TGTGCCAGCAGTTCCGAACAGGGGGCGCGCAATCAGCCCCAGCATTTT	CASSSEQGARNQPQHF
TRBV12-3/TRBV12-4	many	TRBJ2-7	TRBD1	TGTGCCAGCAGCGTAGACCGGGACAGGGGCTACGAGCAGTACTTC	CASSVDRDRGYEQYF
TRBV27	NA	TRBJ2-5	TRBD2	TGTGCCAGCAGCCTATGTCAGCGCGGGGGATCAAGAGAGACCCAGTACTTC	CASSLCQRGGSRETQYF
TRBV28	NA	TRBJ1-4	NA	TGTGCCAGCAGTCCTATACTAGGCAATGAAAAACTGTTTTTT	CASSPILGNEKLFF
TRBV7-2	few	TRBJ1-5	NA	TGTGCCAGCAGCTCCAGACAGAATCAGCCCCAGCATTTT	CASSSRQNQPQHF
TRBV3-1	few	TRBJ2-1	TRBD2	TGTGCCAGCAGCCAAGAAGGACGAGGACTAGGAACCTACAATGAGCAGTTCTTC	CASSQEGRGLGTYNEQFF